This T cell receptor beta chain came from a study of identical twins. A universal primer site was created by template switching, with the cDNA bearing unique molecular identifiers. Each CDR3 protein gets one entry after TCRdb re-called the 5' RACE reads with MiXCR. Of about 290,000 distinct CDR3 sequences listed, just under 9.5% are singletons. V lost 6 bases, J lost 0 bases, and 7 bases stayed unmatched. In germline, CDR1 is DFQATT, CDR2 SNEGSKA (reference sequence). This CDR3 spans 14 amino acids. This clonotype occurred many times. Antigen: not known. Study results and caveats: The conclusions drew on cross-sectional statistical analysis instead of tracking the same donors. It was possible that invariant MAIT and iNKT cells partly confounded the zero-insertion analyses. Memory repertoires lacked the insertion deficit that abundant cord blood beta clonotypes showed.

The same sample was also studied in work on yellow fever vaccine responses in identical twins.

This receptor was obtained from a young woman in good health. Material: CD8+ T cells sorted from blood. The rearrangement links TRBV20-1 to TRBJ2-7; 8 bases match TRBD1. The CDR3 nucleotides are TGCAGTGCCTTAGAACAGGGGGGCTCCTACGAGCAGTACTTC. This sequence encodes CSALEQGGSYEQYF.